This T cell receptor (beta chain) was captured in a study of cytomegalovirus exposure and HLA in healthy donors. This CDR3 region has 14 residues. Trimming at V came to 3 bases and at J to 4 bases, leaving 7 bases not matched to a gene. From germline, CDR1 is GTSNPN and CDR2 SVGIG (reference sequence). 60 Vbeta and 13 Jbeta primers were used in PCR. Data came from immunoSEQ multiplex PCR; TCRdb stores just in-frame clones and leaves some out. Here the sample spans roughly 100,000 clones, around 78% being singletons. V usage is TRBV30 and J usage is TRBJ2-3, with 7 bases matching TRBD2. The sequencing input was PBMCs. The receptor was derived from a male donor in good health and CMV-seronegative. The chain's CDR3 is CAWRVAGDADTQYF. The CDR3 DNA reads TGTGCCTGGAGGGTTGCGGGAGACGCAGATACGCAGTATTTT.